This is a list of T cell receptor beta chains from one sample in a study of blood T cell repertoires in COVID-19. The data were produced by immunoSEQ multiplex PCR, yet TCRdb's version contains in-frame clones alone and is incomplete. This sample yields 150,000 to 200,000 clones, of which about 88% are seen a single time; about 2.1% belongs to the top ten. Sequenced material: peripheral blood. Source of these receptors: a man in his sixties or seventies with active or convalescent COVID-19. Each CDR3 is given with its conserved first and last residue. D genes are given only for firm matches. Clone size is given for some rows only: seen once, a few or many times, or a class if the clone is expanded.

TRBV6-5	.	TRBJ1-2	.	12	TGTGCCAGCAGTTACAACGGAGGTGGCTACACCTTC	CASSYNGGGYTF
TRBV5-5	TRBD2	TRBJ2-3	.	15	TGTGCCAGCAGCTTCAGCGGGGGGCGGGGAGATACGCAGTATTTT	CASSFSGGRGDTQYF
TRBV10-3	TRBD1	TRBJ1-5	.	15	TGTGCCATCAGAGCGGCGACAGGGGGCAGTCAGCCCCAGCATTTT	CAIRAATGGSQPQHF
TRBV19	TRBD2	TRBJ2-3	.	15	TGTGCCAGTAGTAACCTAGCGGGGGTTACAGATACGCAGTATTTT	CASSNLAGVTDTQYF
TRBV28	TRBD1	TRBJ1-4	.	15	TGTGCCAGCAGTTCACTCCCGGGACAGAATGAAAAACTGTTTTTT	CASSSLPGQNEKLFF
TRBV19	TRBD1	TRBJ2-7	.	14	TGTGCCAGTGGGGCCTGGGACAGGTCCTACGAGCAGTACTTC	CASGAWDRSYEQYF
TRBV14	.	TRBJ2-1	few	15	TGTGCCAGCAGCCAGCCACTAGCCGTCGGCAATGAGCAGTTCTTC	CASSQPLAVGNEQFF
TRBV7-2	.	TRBJ2-1	.	13	TGTGCCAGCAGCGGGATCCACGGGGGTGAGCAGTTCTTC	CASSGIHGGEQFF
TRBV6-5	TRBD1	TRBJ2-2	.	14	TGTGCCAGCAGGGTCAGACAGGGGAATGGGGAGCTGTTTTTT	CASRVRQGNGELFF
TRBV28	.	TRBJ1-5	few	12	TGTGCCAGCAGTTTATTCGATCAGCCCCAGCATTTT	CASSLFDQPQHF
TRBV5-4	TRBD2	TRBJ2-3	.	16	TGTGCCAGCAGCTTGAGACTCGGCGGGGGTACAGATACGCAGTATTTT	CASSLRLGGGTDTQYF
TRBV6-6	TRBD1	TRBJ2-2	.	13	TGTGCCACTCGGGACAGGGGAACCGGGGAGCTGTTTTTT	CATRDRGTGELFF
TRBV7-8	.	TRBJ1-5	.	16	TGTGCCAGCAGCTTGTCCCCGGGGGGTAGCAATCAGCCCCAGCATTTT	CASSLSPGGSNQPQHF
TRBV11-2	TRBD1	TRBJ2-5	.	17	TGTGCCAGCAGCTTACCGACAGGGGGCTTCCCTCAAGAGACCCAGTACTTC	CASSLPTGGFPQETQYF
TRBV4-1	TRBD2	TRBJ2-1	.	19	TGCGCCAGCAGCCAAGCCCTTGTGGCTAGCGGGAGCTCCTACAATGAGCAGTTCTTC	CASSQALVASGSSYNEQFF
TRBV3-1/TRBV3-2	TRBD1	TRBJ2-5	.	15	TGTGCCAGCAGCCAAGTTGGACAGGGAAGGGGGACCCAGTACTTC	CASSQVGQGRGTQYF
TRBV28	.	TRBJ2-7	.	13	TGTGCCAGCAGTCCCGTCCCCACAGGCGAGCAGTACTTC	CASSPVPTGEQYF
TRBV4-3	.	TRBJ1-5	.	15	TGCGCCAGCAGCCAAGATCGGGGGATCAATCAGCCCCAGCATTTT	CASSQDRGINQPQHF
TRBV2	TRBD2	TRBJ2-1	once	18	TGTGCCAGCAGTGAAGCGCTTATGGGACTAGCGGGGGACAATGAGCAGTTCTTC	CASSEALMGLAGDNEQFF
TRBV28	TRBD2	TRBJ2-6	few	15	TGTGCCAGCAGTTATAGCGGGGTTGGGGCCAACGTCCTGACTTTC	CASSYSGVGANVLTF
TRBV19	TRBD2	TRBJ2-2	.	16	TGTGCCAGTACCGGGCCGGGACTAGCTGGTACCGGGGAGCTGTTTTTT	CASTGPGLAGTGELFF
TRBV6-5	TRBD1	TRBJ2-5	.	16	TGTGCCAGCAGTTATGCGGGGACAGGGGGCCAAGAGACCCAGTACTTC	CASSYAGTGGQETQYF
TRBV4-2	.	TRBJ1-6	once	14	TGTGCCAGCAGCCAAGAAGGGAAGCGGTCACCCCTCCACTTT	CASSQEGKRSPLHF
TRBV27	TRBD1	TRBJ1-2	once	13	TGTGCCAGCAGTTTTTCACAGGGGTATGGCTACACCTTC	CASSFSQGYGYTF
TRBV28	.	TRBJ1-3	.	13	TGTGCCAGCAGTGGGGGGAGAGGAAACACCATATATTTT	CASSGGRGNTIYF
TRBV6-5	TRBD2	TRBJ2-1	.	15	TGTGCCAGCACCTCGGCTAGCGGGGGGTCAGGGGAGCAGTTCTTC	CASTSASGGSGEQFF
TRBV2	.	TRBJ1-4	.	15	TGTGCCAGCGGGAGAACAGGGTTTCCTAATGAAAAACTGTTTTTT	CASGRTGFPNEKLFF
TRBV6-5	TRBD2	TRBJ2-5	.	13	TGTGCCAGCAGGGGACTAGCGCGCGAGACCCAGTACTTC	CASRGLARETQYF
TRBV3-1/TRBV3-2	.	TRBJ1-1	.	14	TGTGCCAGCTCAGTCCGGACAGAAACCACTGAAGCTTTCTTT	CASSVRTETTEAFF
TRBV29-1	.	TRBJ2-5	.	15	TGCAGCGTTGAAGATACCACGGGGAATCAAGAGACCCAGTACTTC	CSVEDTTGNQETQYF
TRBV30	.	TRBJ1-2	.	13	TGTGCCTGGAGTAATCGGGGGAACTATGGCTACACCTTC	CAWSNRGNYGYTF
TRBV6-5	TRBD1	TRBJ1-5	.	15	TGTGCCAGCAGCTCAACCGGGACAGGGCATCAGCCCCAGCATTTT	CASSSTGTGHQPQHF
TRBV30	TRBD1	TRBJ2-6	.	17	TGTGCCTGGAGTGTAAAGGACAGGGGCTCTGGGGCCAACGTCCTGACTTTC	CAWSVKDRGSGANVLTF